This T cell receptor beta chain was sequenced in a study of cytomegalovirus exposure and HLA in healthy donors. Whole-study context: Approximately 190 million T cells yielded 100 million or so unique TCR beta sequences in earlier analysis. Broader study findings: The classifier, whose performance was assessed in both the original and validation cohorts, reportedly diagnosed cytomegalovirus status with high specificity and sensitivity. Most TCRs appeared rarely, but some public TCRs recurred in many donors.

Donors showed nominal health when sampled, although they likely had unrecorded immune exposures. PCR was performed using 60 Vbeta and 13 Jbeta primers. The protocol was immunoSEQ multiplex PCR, while the TCRdb copy is restricted to in-frame clones and leaves out a portion. The sample lists about 160,000 clones, 60% to 80% occurring once. Looked up from germline, CDR1 is MDHEN and CDR2 is SYDVKM. V lost 3 bases to trimming and J lost 5 bases, with 11 bases between them. CDR3 length equals 14 residues. Details on this clone: Its antigen is not known.

The material sequenced was PBMCs. The rearrangement joins TRBV28 to TRBJ1-5; D gene ambiguous. The source of this sequence is a man aged 55 to 70 in good health and CMV-seronegative. The CDR3 spells CASSFIAVDQPQHF. The CDR3 DNA follows: TGTGCCAGCAGTTTTATCGCGGTGGATCAGCCCCAGCATTTT. Looking up the rest from reference TRBV28 and TRBJ1-5 gives the full variable domain: DVKVTQSSRYLVKRTGEKVFLECVQDMDHENMFWYRQDPGLGLRLIYFSYDVKMKEKGDIPEGYSVSREKKERFSLILESASTNQTSMYLCASSFIAVDQPQHFGDGTRLSIL.